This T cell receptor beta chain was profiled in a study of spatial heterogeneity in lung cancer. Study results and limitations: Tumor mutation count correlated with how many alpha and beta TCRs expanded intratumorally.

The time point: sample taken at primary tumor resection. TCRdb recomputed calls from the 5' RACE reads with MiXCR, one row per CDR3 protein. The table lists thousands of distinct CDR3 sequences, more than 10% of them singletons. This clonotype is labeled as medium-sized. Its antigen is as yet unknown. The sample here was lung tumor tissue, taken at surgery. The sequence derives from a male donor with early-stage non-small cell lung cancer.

CDR3 nucleotides: TGTGCCAGCAGCCAAGTGATAGCATCGAGTCCGTTCTTC. It translates to CASSQVIASSPFF. This chain connects TRBV14 to TRBJ2-1; D not resolved. V lost 1 base and J 15 bases, leaving 16 bases between the germline ends. Per germline, CDR1 SGHDN and CDR2 FVKESK. This CDR3 region has 13 residues.